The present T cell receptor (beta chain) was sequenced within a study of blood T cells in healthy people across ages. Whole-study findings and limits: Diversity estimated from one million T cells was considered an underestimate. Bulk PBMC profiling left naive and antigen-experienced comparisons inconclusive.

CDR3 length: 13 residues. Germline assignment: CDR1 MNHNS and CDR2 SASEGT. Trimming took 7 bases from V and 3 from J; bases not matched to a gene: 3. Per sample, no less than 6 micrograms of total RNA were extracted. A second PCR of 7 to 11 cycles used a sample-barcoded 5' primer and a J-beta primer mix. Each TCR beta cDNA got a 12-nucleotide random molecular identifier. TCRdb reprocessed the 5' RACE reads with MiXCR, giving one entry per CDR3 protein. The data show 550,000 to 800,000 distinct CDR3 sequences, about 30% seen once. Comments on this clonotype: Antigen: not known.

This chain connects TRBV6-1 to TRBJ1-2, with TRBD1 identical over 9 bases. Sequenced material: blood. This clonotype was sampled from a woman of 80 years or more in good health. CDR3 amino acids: CASNRDRDYGYTF. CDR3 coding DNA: TGTGCCAGCAACCGGGACAGGGACTATGGCTACACCTTC.